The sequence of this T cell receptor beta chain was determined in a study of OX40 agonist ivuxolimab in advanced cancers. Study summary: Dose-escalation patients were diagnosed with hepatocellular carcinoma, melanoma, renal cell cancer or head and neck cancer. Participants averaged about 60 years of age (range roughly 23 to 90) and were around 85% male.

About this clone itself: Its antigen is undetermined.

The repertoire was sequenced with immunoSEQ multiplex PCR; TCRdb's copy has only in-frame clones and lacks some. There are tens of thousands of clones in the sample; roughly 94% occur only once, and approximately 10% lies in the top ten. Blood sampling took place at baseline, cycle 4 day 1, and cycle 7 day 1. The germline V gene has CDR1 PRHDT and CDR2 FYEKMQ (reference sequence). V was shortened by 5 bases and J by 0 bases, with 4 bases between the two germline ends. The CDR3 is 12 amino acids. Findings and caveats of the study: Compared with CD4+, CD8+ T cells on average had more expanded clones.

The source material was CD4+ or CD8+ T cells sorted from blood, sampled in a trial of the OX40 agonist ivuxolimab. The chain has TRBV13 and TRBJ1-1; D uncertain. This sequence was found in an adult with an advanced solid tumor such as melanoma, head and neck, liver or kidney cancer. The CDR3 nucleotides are TGTGCCAGCAGCGCGGTGAACACTGAAGCTTTCTTT. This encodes CASSAVNTEAFF.